What follows are 14 T cell receptor beta chains derived from one specimen sequenced in a study of identical twins. TCRdb reprocessed the 5' RACE reads via MiXCR and lists one record per CDR3 protein. Of some 590,000 distinct CDR3 sequences listed, around a tenth are singletons. A further study also used this sample, focusing on yellow fever vaccine responses in identical twins.

The sequenced sample was PBMCs. The receptors here all came from a woman between 18 and 30 years old in good health.

The sample holds a few counts of this clonotype. The V call is TRBV18, the J call TRBJ2-7, with D possibly called TRBD1 or TRBD2 (7 bases each). CDR1 is KGHSH, CDR2 LQKENI, per germline. Trimming took 4 bases from V and 2 from J, leaving 21 bases between them. The length of the CDR3 is 17 residues. The CDR3 DNA sequence: TGTGCCAGCTCACTAAGCGGGGAAGGGGGCACAACCTACGAGCAGTACTTC. Amino acids: CASSLSGEGGTTYEQYF.

This clonotype has at least ten counts. The V gene is TRBV11-2, the J gene TRBJ1-1, with 9 bases fitting TRBD1. This CDR3 has 13 amino acids. The V gene's germline CDR1 is SGHAT and CDR2 FQNNGV. Trimming took 5 bases from V and 5 from J; bases not matched to a gene: 3. DNA for the CDR3: TGTGCCAGCAGCGGGACAGGGCGGACTGAAGCTTTCTTT. Its translation is CASSGTGRTEAFF.

This clonotype was observed a few times. J is TRBJ2-5 and V is TRBV6-1; D assignment may be TRBD1 or TRBD2 (6 bases each). Germline loops: CDR1 MNHNS, CDR2 SASEGT. V dropped 6 bases and J dropped 2 bases, with 16 bases sitting between them. The CDR3 consists of 15 residues. The DNA for the CDR3 is TGTGCCAGCAGAGTTGGGGGGCTTTGGCAAGAGACCCAGTACTTC. This codes for CASRVGGLWQETQYF.

This clonotype turned up a few times. This chain joins TRBV7-6 and TRBJ2-6; D not resolved. The CDR3 contains 15 residues. Germline assignment: CDR1 SGHVS and CDR2 FNYEAQ. Trimming took 2 bases from V and 4 from J, leaving 9 bases between them. The CDR3 DNA sequence: TGTGCCAGCAGCTTATTGCTCGGCGGGGCCAACGTCCTGACTTTC. Its protein product is CASSLLLGGANVLTF.

This clonotype came up a few times. The chain links TRBV9 to TRBJ2-1; 9 nucleotides agree with TRBD2. Germline V gene data show CDR1 as SGDLS and CDR2 as YYNGEE. The V and J ends lost 4 bases and 3 bases, in that order; junction bases with no gene match: 5. The CDR3 has 15 residues. In nucleotides, the CDR3 is TGTGCCAGCAGCATGAGCGGGGGGTTCTACAATGAGCAGTTCTTC. Its protein product is CASSMSGGFYNEQFF.

This clonotype was observed at least ten times. The rearrangement links TRBV27 to TRBJ1-5, with D unclear. This CDR3 has 15 residues. The germline V and J ends were trimmed by 5 bases and 0 bases, with 11 bases remaining between them. The V gene's germline CDR1 is MNHEY and CDR2 SMNVEV (reference sequence). CDR3 sequence (DNA): TGTGCCAGCAGTCCGACGTACTATAGCAATCAGCCCCAGCATTTT. Encoded protein: CASSPTYYSNQPQHF.

This clonotype was counted many times. The J gene is TRBJ1-2, the V gene TRBV5-5, with D maybe TRBD1 (5 bases). Germline values: CDR1 SGHKS, CDR2 YYEKEE (reference sequence). V gave up 4 bases and J gave up 2 bases, with 18 bases separating them. This CDR3 has 16 residues. As DNA, the CDR3 is TGTGCCAGCAGCCCAAACCCGGGACGGTCGAACTATGGCTACACCTTC. It specifies CASSPNPGRSNYGYTF.

The chain combines TRBV5-6 with TRBJ2-1, with TRBD1 identical over 9 bases. CDR1 and CDR2 (germline): SGHDT, YYEEEE. This CDR3 contains 16 residues. The V segment lost 4 bases and the J segment 3 bases; nucleotides outside the gene matches: 8. The CDR3 nucleotides read TGTGCCAGCAGCCGATCCCCGGGACAGGGCTACAATGAGCAGTTCTTC. This gives the protein CASSRSPGQGYNEQFF.

The V and J genes are TRBV20-1 and TRBJ2-3; perhaps D is TRBD1 or TRBD2 (6 bases each). Trimming pared 3 bases from V and 2 bases from J, leaving 12 bases between. The CDR3 loop spans 14 amino acids. Germline loops: CDR1 DFQATT, CDR2 SNEGSKA (reference sequence). CDR3 residues: CSASPGGPTDTQYF. CDR3 in DNA: TGCAGTGCTAGCCCCGGGGGCCCCACAGATACGCAGTATTTT.

The chain recombines TRBV4-2 with TRBJ2-4, with D possibly being TRBD1 or TRBD2 (5 bases each). V gave up 8 bases and J gave up 1 base, with 15 bases separating them. Germline V CDR1 and CDR2: LGHNA, YNFKEQ. The CDR3 runs 15 residues. CDR3: CASGTGGMAKNIQYF. The CDR3, as DNA: TGTGCCAGCGGCACAGGAGGAATGGCCAAAAACATTCAGTACTTC.

Only a few counts were recorded for this clonotype. The chain couples TRBV4-3 to TRBJ2-5, with D unresolved. Trimming pared 0 bases from V and 2 bases from J, leaving 10 bases between. This CDR3 region has 15 residues. CDR1 and CDR2 from the germline V gene are LGHNA and YSLEER. The CDR3 sequence: CASSQDPSLQETQYF. In DNA, the CDR3 is TGCGCCAGCAGCCAAGATCCGTCTCTACAAGAGACCCAGTACTTC.

This clonotype was counted at least ten times. J is TRBJ2-7 and V is TRBV7-9; TRBD1 agrees at 9 bases. Per the germline V gene, CDR1 is SEHNR and CDR2 is FQNEAQ (reference sequence). Trimming removed 5 bases from V and 4 bases from J; junction bases left unmatched: 6. The CDR3 totals 14 residues. CDR3 sequence (DNA): TGTGCCAGCAGCATAATGACAGGGGGATACGAGCAGTACTTC. Translation: CASSIMTGGYEQYF.

At least ten counts were recorded for this clonotype. This chain links TRBV28 with TRBJ2-7; D is uncertain. Germline-derived CDR1 and CDR2 are MDHEN and SYDVKM. This CDR3 has 10 residues. The V end lost 6 bases, the J end lost 6 bases, and 6 bases lay between the germline ends. The CDR3 sequence: CASSSREQYF. CDR3 nucleotides: TGTGCCAGCAGCTCACGCGAGCAGTACTTC.

At least ten counts were recorded for this clonotype. The V call is TRBV12-3 or TRBV12-4, the J call TRBJ1-3; unclear D gene. The CDR3 loop spans 11 amino acids. V was cut by 8 bases and J by 4 bases, with 6 bases left in between. In DNA, the CDR3 is TGTGCCAGCGGGTTAGGAAACACCATATATTTT. Its protein is CASGLGNTIYF.